This TCR beta chain comes out of a study of blood T cell repertoires in COVID-19. Background on the study: Researchers got acute and convalescent COVID-19 samples from the United States, Italy and Spain. In each case, the material was cDNA or gDNA derived from T cells, B-cell-depleted T cells, or PBMCs.

In its sample, this clone was seen a few times. The CDR3 extends over 15 amino acids. From germline, CDR1 is KGHSH and CDR2 LQKENI. The ends lost 4 bases at V and 7 bases at J; junction bases unmatched: 7. In the authors' workflow: The assay estimated nucleated cells by amplifying reference gene primers. Repertoires were generated with immunoSEQ multiplex PCR, while TCRdb's copy carries only in-frame clones and drops some. Clonal size and the V and J genes are those of that table, whereas D and trimming came from the DNA. This table has some 130,000 clones, roughly 79% appearing once. The V gene is TRBV18, the J gene TRBJ1-6; 7 nucleotides line up with TRBD1. The clonotype was recovered from a human donor in a cohort sampled during active COVID-19. Sequencing was performed on peripheral blood. This CDR3 reads CASSRLDRLNSPLHF. The DNA for the CDR3 is TGTGCCAGCTCACGACTGGACAGGTTAAATTCACCCCTCCACTTT.